These 3 T cell receptor beta chains were all obtained from the same sample, sequenced in a study of Graves' ophthalmopathy and Graves' hyperthyroidism. Investigators amplified TCR beta CDR3 regions from RNA transcripts. Amplification began with first-round RT-PCR using HTBI primers, then second-round multiplex PCR was performed. MiXCR, applied by TCRdb to the multiplex PCR reads, yields one record per CDR3 protein. This table holds about 700,000 distinct CDR3 sequences, 35% to 50% found once. The material sequenced was peripheral blood. The receptor source for this set is an adult man with Graves' ophthalmopathy.

The chain employs TRBV7-9 and TRBJ2-5, with 8 bases aligning to TRBD1. CDR1 is SEHNR, CDR2 FQNEAQ, per germline (reference sequence). J was trimmed by 2 bases and V by 1 base; bases with no gene match: 3. This CDR3 is built from 15 residues. The CDR3 region has the DNA TGTGCCAGCAGCTTAGAGGGACAGGTACAAGAGACCCAGTACTTC. Translating it yields CASSLEGQVQETQYF.

In regard to this clonotype: The junction does not match germline at one end; this may be a read error. V is TRBV7-2 and J is TRBJ2-3; D remains unclear. The V gene's germline CDR1 is SGHTA and CDR2 FQGNSA. The CDR3 consists of 14 residues. CDR3 coding DNA: TGTGCCGGCAGCTTAGAAGAGACCACAGATACGCAGTATTTT. Protein sequence: CAGSLEETTDTQYF.

The chain uses TRBV29-1 and TRBJ2-7, with 9 bases that match TRBD2. Germline CDR1 reads SQVTM; CDR2 reads ANQGSEA. The V and J ends lost 4 bases and 4 bases, in that order; junction bases with no gene match: 8. The CDR3 covers 14 residues. The CDR3 DNA sequence: TGCAGCGTTGCCCTAGCGGGAAGGATATACGAGCAGTACTTC. Translated, it gives CSVALAGRIYEQYF.